This TCR beta chain was captured in a study of blood T cell repertoires in COVID-19 (TCRdb year 2020). With respect to the entire study: The collaborator samples originated in the United States, Italy and Spain and spanned the acute and convalescent phases of COVID-19. The prospective study material was composed of cDNA or gDNA derived from T cells, B-cell-depleted T cells, or PBMCs. The dataset comprised deeply sampled blood TCRbeta repertoires from subjects exposed to, actively infected with, or recovered from COVID-19. The repertoires were released in a freely available public database intended as a resource for research on the immune response to SARS-CoV-2. Samples were obtained from the ongoing ImmuneRACE study (first 160 participants) and from some 1,200 subjects provided by 6 global collaborators. Nearly every sample came with metadata listing a de-identified subject ID, COVID-19 status, age in years and sex. Where HLA class I and class II types were available, the types were taken from metadata supplied by the sample provider, not from assay-based typing. On the study overall, not on this receptor specifically: The quantity of clinical and demographic metadata differed by source and by participant and was supplied without curation.

Its CDR3 holds 17 amino acids, cysteine through phenylalanine. The kept DNA is CDR3 alone, 51 bases in frame from the first base. The junction shows trimming of 5 bases on V and 1 base on J, and the gene matches do not reach 11 bases of it. The germline V gene (reference sequence) provides CDR1 SEHNR and CDR2 FQNEAQ. TCRbeta CDR3 regions were amplified from genomic DNA using the immunoSEQ Assay, a bias-controlled multiplex PCR. In the original analysis: Nucleated cell counts per sample were estimated from amplification of reference gene primers within the assay. To quantify the absolute abundance of each unique TCRbeta CDR3 rearrangement, sequence reads were collapsed and filtered. For each sample, productive Simpson clonality was calculated by taking the square root of Simpson's diversity index across productive rearrangements. This is the immuneACCESS table as TCRdb keeps it, with only in-frame sequences that have V and J called. A part of the clones is gone; compared with another copy, unresolved V genes explain less than half, and the rest is unexplained. V and J calls plus clone size are reproduced from that table; the DNA served to infer D and trimming. This sample comprises 190,000 or so clones, approximately 83% of them detected only once. The ten largest clones add up to around 7% of the sample.

Participants in the prospective study were enrolled through a virtual design, were aged roughly 18 to 100 years, and lived in roughly 25 United States geographic areas. Cohort assignment in the prospective study relied on participant-reported clinical history from a screening survey and a study questionnaire. ImmuneRACE Cohort 3 recovered participants were defined by two consecutive negative NP/OP PCR tests, healthcare professional clearance, or symptom resolution. In the prospective study, whole blood, serum and a nasopharyngeal or oropharyngeal swab were collected from each participant by mobile phlebotomists. Additional blood draws and questionnaires over an approximately 2-month period could optionally be provided by prospective study participants. Blood samples from the prospective study were shipped frozen or at room temperature prior to DNA extraction. Notes on this clone: Its antigen target is currently unknown. No per-base quality is available; no much larger clone lies one base away.

The rearranged segments are TRBV7-9 and TRBJ2-1, with 7 middle bases fitting TRBD2. The clonotype was recovered from a man between 35 and 55 years old who had recovered from COVID-19. Source material: PBMCs or T cells enriched from blood (not recorded which). The DNA is as follows: TGTGCCAGCAGCCGCAGCTCGCGGGGGTGGTCCTACAATGAGCAGTTCTTC. The resulting protein is CASSRSSRGWSYNEQFF.